One and the same sample provided the 9 T cell receptor beta chains below, sequenced in a study of cytomegalovirus exposure and HLA in healthy donors. 60 Vbeta and 13 Jbeta primers were used in PCR. Data came from immunoSEQ multiplex PCR; TCRdb stores just in-frame clones and leaves some out. The repertoire holds 130,000 to 150,000 clones, around 84% seen once, with more than 2% in the top ten. The material sequenced was PBMCs. These receptors originate from a boy younger than 10 in good health and CMV-seronegative.

This sequence joins TRBV27 and TRBJ2-7; 9 bases map to TRBD2. CDR1 and CDR2 from the germline V gene are MNHEY and SMNVEV (reference sequence). CDR3 length: 15 amino acids. V was pared by 3 bases and J by 2 bases, with 5 bases of the junction left unmatched. The CDR3 loop reads CASSFLSGGTYEQYF. The CDR3 region has the DNA TGTGCCAGCAGTTTCCTTAGCGGGGGTACCTACGAGCAGTACTTC.

The chain couples TRBV29-1 to TRBJ2-5; 11 nucleotides agree with TRBD1. The J call may not be correct, given that the DNA end is closer to TRBJ2-7. Germline V gene data show CDR1 as SQVTM and CDR2 as ANQGSEA. The CDR3 loop spans 13 amino acids. CDR3 bases: TGCAGCGTTGATGGGACAGGGGGCTACGAGCAGTACTTC. Translating gives CSVDGTGGYEQYF.

This chain links TRBV9 with TRBJ2-7, with 7 bases aligning to TRBD2. Losses at the gene ends were 0 bases for V and 5 bases for J; bases not matched to a gene: 8. This CDR3 has 15 residues. The V gene's germline CDR1 is SGDLS and CDR2 YYNGEE. In nucleotides, the CDR3 is TGTGCCAGCAGCGTAGGAACTAGCGTTCGGGACGAGCAGTACTTC. Encoded protein: CASSVGTSVRDEQYF.

CDR3 region: CASSNRVTNTGELFF. In DNA, the CDR3 is TGTGCCAGTAGCAACAGGGTAACGAACACCGGGGAGCTGTTTTTT. The J gene is TRBJ2-2, the V gene TRBV19; D is perhaps TRBD1 (6 bases). V lost 6 bases and J 0 bases, leaving 11 bases between the germline ends. Germline lookup yields CDR1 LNHDA and CDR2 SQIVND (reference sequence). The CDR3 contains 15 residues.

V usage is TRBV27 and J usage is TRBJ2-7, with D tentatively TRBD2 (6 bases). The CDR3 spans 13 residues. Germline V gene data show CDR1 as MNHEY and CDR2 as SMNVEV (reference sequence). V lost 2 bases, J lost 9 bases, and 14 bases lay in between. The CDR3 DNA reads as TGTGCCAGCAGTTTAGGAGGGCTCTCCGGGCAGTACTTC. Translated, it gives CASSLGGLSGQYF.

This clone was detected only a few times. The DNA for the CDR3 is TGCGCCAGCAGCTTGGGGGCAGGAATGGGCAAGTACGAGCAGTACTTC. This encodes CASSLGAGMGKYEQYF. The V gene is TRBV5-1, the J gene TRBJ2-7; D unresolved. The V gene lost 0 bases and the J gene lost 4 bases, with 17 bases spanning the gap. The CDR3 loop spans 16 amino acids. Looked up from germline, CDR1 is SGHRS and CDR2 is YFSETQ.

The chain uses TRBV10-3 and TRBJ2-2; 7 bases line up with TRBD1. CDR3 length: 13 residues. Unmatched junction bases numbered 3, after V lost 6 bases and J lost 5 bases. The germline V gene encodes CDR1 ENHRY and CDR2 SYGVKD. CDR3 nucleotide sequence: TGTGCCATCAGGGGACAGCCGACCGGGGAGCTGTTTTTT. Translation: CAIRGQPTGELFF.

The V and J genes are TRBV6-1 and TRBJ2-7, with 7 bases identical to TRBD2. Per germline, CDR1 MNHNS and CDR2 SASEGT. J was trimmed by 0 bases and V by 11 bases; bases with no gene match: 10. The CDR3 covers 14 residues. CDR3 protein: CAGETSASSYEQYF. The CDR3 DNA follows: TGTGCCGGCGAAACTAGCGCTAGCTCCTACGAGCAGTACTTC.

This clone has only a few counts. V usage is TRBV7-9 and J usage is TRBJ2-3, with 8 bases lining up with TRBD2. Germline CDR1 reads SEHNR; CDR2 reads FQNEAQ (reference sequence). V was pared by 5 bases and J by 6 bases, with 10 bases of the junction left unmatched. The CDR3 covers 15 residues. In DNA form, the CDR3 reads TGTGCCAGCAGCGCAGTAGCGGGATCAGTGGATACGCAGTATTTT. Encoded protein: CASSAVAGSVDTQYF.